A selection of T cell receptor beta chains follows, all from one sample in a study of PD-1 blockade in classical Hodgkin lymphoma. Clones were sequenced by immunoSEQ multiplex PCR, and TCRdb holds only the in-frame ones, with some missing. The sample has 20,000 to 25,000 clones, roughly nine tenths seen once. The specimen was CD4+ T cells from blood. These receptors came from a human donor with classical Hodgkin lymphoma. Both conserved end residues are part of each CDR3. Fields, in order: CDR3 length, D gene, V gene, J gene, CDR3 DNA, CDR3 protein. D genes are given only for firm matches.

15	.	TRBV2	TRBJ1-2	TGTGCCAGCCAGCGTATTCCTCGGGACGGTTATGGCTACACCTTC	CASQRIPRDGYGYTF
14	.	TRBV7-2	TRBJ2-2	TGTGCCAGCAGCTTAGTCTCTAGGACCGGGGAGCTGTTTTTT	CASSLVSRTGELFF
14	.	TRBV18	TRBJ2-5	TGTGCCAGCTCACCTGAGACAGGAGGCGAGACCCAGTACTTC	CASSPETGGETQYF
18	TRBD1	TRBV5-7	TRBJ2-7	TGTGCCAGCAGCGGAACGGGACAGTCAAACCCGAACTCCTACGAGCAGTACTTC	CASSGTGQSNPNSYEQYF
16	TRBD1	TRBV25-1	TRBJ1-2	TGTGCCAGCAGTGATCCCCTAATAGGGACAGCGAATGGCTACACCTTC	CASSDPLIGTANGYTF
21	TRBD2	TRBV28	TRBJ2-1	TGTGCCAGCAGTTCATATCGCGGGACTAGCGGGGGGGCCTGGTCCTACAATGAGCAGTTCTTC	CASSSYRGTSGGAWSYNEQFF
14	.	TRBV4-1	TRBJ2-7	TGCGCCAGCAGCCAAGTAAGTCTAGTCCACGAGCAGTACTTC	CASSQVSLVHEQYF
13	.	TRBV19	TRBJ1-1	TGTGCCAGTAGTAGGACCCAGGACCGTGAAGCTTTCTTT	CASSRTQDREAFF
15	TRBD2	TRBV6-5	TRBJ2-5	TGTGCCAGCAGTCCCTTCCTAGCGGGGCAAGAGACCCAGTACTTC	CASSPFLAGQETQYF
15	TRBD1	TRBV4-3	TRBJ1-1	TGCGCCAGCAGCCAAGTTTGGGACAGCGAGACTGAAGCTTTCTTT	CASSQVWDSETEAFF
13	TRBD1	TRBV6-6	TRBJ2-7	TGTGCCAGCAGCGGGACAGGAAGCTACGAGCAGTACTTC	CASSGTGSYEQYF
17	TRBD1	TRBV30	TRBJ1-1	TGTGCCTGGAGTTGGGCGAACAGGGGGCTCGGGAACACTGAAGCTTTCTTT	CAWSWANRGLGNTEAFF
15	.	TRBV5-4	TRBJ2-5	TGTGCCAGCAGCCCCATCACCCAGGCCATTACGGAGCAGTACTTC	CASSPITQAITEQYF